The 26 T cell receptor beta chains presented below share a single source sample, sequenced in a study of cytomegalovirus exposure and HLA in healthy donors. Amplification used 60 Vbeta primers and 13 Jbeta primers. The data were produced by immunoSEQ multiplex PCR, yet TCRdb's version contains in-frame clones alone and is incomplete. The sample yields 100,000 to 150,000 clones, 65% to 75% seen once. Sequenced: PBMCs. The receptors derive from a woman between 45 and 60 years old in good health and CMV-seropositive.

The rearrangement links TRBV28 to TRBJ2-1, with D unresolved. Per the germline V gene, CDR1 is MDHEN and CDR2 is SYDVKM. CDR3 length equals 10 residues. Trimming pared 6 bases from V and 9 bases from J, leaving 6 bases between. The CDR3 DNA sequence: TGTGCCAGCAGCTCTCTTGAGCAGTTCTTC. Its translation is CASSSLEQFF.

This clone was detected a few times. The chain is built from TRBV5-1 and TRBJ2-2; D remains unclear. Per germline, CDR1 SGHRS and CDR2 YFSETQ. The CDR3 extends over 14 amino acids. Deletions cut 2 bases from V and 4 bases from J, with 9 bases between. Written as DNA, the CDR3 is TGCGCCAGCAGCTTAAGTACGAGCACCGGGGAGCTGTTTTTT. Its translation: CASSLSTSTGELFF.

V usage is TRBV10-3 and J usage is TRBJ1-6; D might be TRBD1 (6 bases). This CDR3 has 13 amino acids. The germline V and J ends were trimmed by 6 bases and 9 bases, with 12 bases remaining between them. Germline V gene lookup returns CDR1 ENHRY and CDR2 SYGVKD. In nucleotides, the CDR3 is TGTGCCATCAGATTAGACAGGACTTCACCCCTCCACTTT. This codes for CAIRLDRTSPLHF.

The DNA of the CDR3 is TGTGCTAGCTACCCTGGGCTGAACACTGAAGCTTTCTTT. This sequence encodes CASYPGLNTEAFF. The gene calls are TRBV12-5 and TRBJ1-1; D unclear. This CDR3 region has 13 residues. Trimming cost V 9 bases and J 0 bases, with 11 bases left between them. The germline V gene encodes CDR1 LGHNT and CDR2 FRNRAP.

This chain links TRBV27 with TRBJ2-7; 8 positions agree with TRBD1. Germline CDR1 reads MNHEY; CDR2 reads SMNVEV (reference sequence). The CDR3 spans 15 residues. Unmatched junction bases numbered 13, after V lost 6 bases and J lost 6 bases. The CDR3 spells CASRISGQGGVEQYF. CDR3 DNA sequence: TGTGCCAGCAGGATAAGCGGACAGGGAGGCGTCGAGCAGTACTTC.

The CDR3 region is CASSSQDRRYF. The DNA for the CDR3 is TGTGCCAGCAGTTCCCAGGACAGGAGGTACTTC. This chain connects TRBV6-6 to TRBJ2-7; 7 nucleotides align to TRBD1. This CDR3 is 11 amino acids long. V gave up 4 bases and J gave up 12 bases; unmatched junction bases: 6. Germline loops: CDR1 MNHNY, CDR2 SVGAGI (reference sequence).

V and J are TRBV7-9 and TRBJ1-3; tentatively, D is TRBD1 (6 bases). The CDR3 length is 17 residues. The V gene lost 1 base and the J gene lost 3 bases, with 16 bases spanning the gap. Looked up from germline, CDR1 is SEHNR and CDR2 is FQNEAQ (reference sequence). The CDR3 protein is CASSLDGTTKGGNTIYF. CDR3 DNA sequence: TGTGCCAGCAGCTTAGACGGGACAACAAAGGGTGGAAACACCATATATTTT.

The chain links TRBV11-1 to TRBJ1-1; TRBD1 matches at 9 bases. CDR1 and CDR2 from the germline V gene are SGHAT and FQDESV (reference sequence). V dropped 4 bases and J dropped 11; count of bases not matched to a gene: 8. The CDR3 extends over 13 amino acids. CDR3 loop: CASSSTGGREAFF. The CDR3 DNA follows: TGTGCCAGCAGCTCAACAGGGGGCAGGGAGGCTTTCTTT.

The gene calls are TRBV18 and TRBJ1-1; TRBD1 matches 7 bases. Trimming removed 2 bases from V and 4 bases from J; junction bases left unmatched: 4. This CDR3 is 14 amino acids long. Germline CDR1 and CDR2: KGHSH and LQKENI. The CDR3 loop reads CASSPGDSFTEAFF. The CDR3 DNA sequence: TGTGCCAGCTCACCAGGGGACAGTTTCACTGAAGCTTTCTTT.

V usage is TRBV5-1 and J usage is TRBJ1-6; 9 bases align to TRBD1. Germline V gives CDR1 SGHRS, CDR2 YFSETQ. V was pared by 3 bases and J by 8 bases, with 9 bases of the junction left unmatched. This CDR3 spans 16 amino acids. CDR3 sequence: CASSYGGGQGHSPLHF. DNA for the CDR3: TGCGCCAGCAGCTATGGCGGAGGACAGGGGCATTCACCCCTCCACTTT.

The V gene is TRBV11-2, the J gene TRBJ1-2; TRBD1 aligns across 8 bases. Germline CDR1 and CDR2: SGHAT and FQNNGV. The CDR3 has 16 residues. With 0 bases clipped from V and 4 bases from J, the junction kept 7 bases outside the gene matches. The CDR3 loop reads CASSLEARTGFYGYTF. The CDR3, as DNA: TGTGCCAGCAGCTTAGAAGCCCGGACAGGGTTCTATGGCTACACCTTC.

The CDR3: CASRDLSGGDYGYTF. The CDR3 DNA reads TGTGCCAGCAGGGATTTAAGCGGCGGCGACTATGGCTACACCTTC. This chain uses TRBV6-5 with TRBJ1-2; D is ambiguous. With 6 bases removed from V and 3 bases from J, the gap between germline ends came to 17 bases. From germline, CDR1 is MNHEY and CDR2 SVGAGI. This CDR3 comprises 15 residues.

This clone was seen only once. The chain is built from TRBV7-9 and TRBJ1-3; D is perhaps TRBD1 (5 bases). CDR1 is SEHNR and CDR2 is FQNEAQ in the germline V gene (reference sequence). V dropped 1 base and J dropped 3 bases, with 10 bases sitting between them. The CDR3 spans 15 residues. Here the CDR3 reads CASSLVGRDGNTIYF. In DNA form, the CDR3 reads TGTGCCAGCAGCTTAGTCGGCAGGGATGGAAACACCATATATTTT.

In its sample, this clone was seen a few times. The chain recombines TRBV9 with TRBJ1-6; 10 nucleotides agree with TRBD1. The junction had 6 bases not matched to a gene; V was cut back by 3 bases and J by 9 bases. The germline V gene encodes CDR1 SGDLS and CDR2 YYNGEE. CDR3 size: 15 residues. CDR3 sequence reads: CASSAMTGGLSPLHF. The CDR3 DNA reads as TGTGCCAGCAGCGCGATGACAGGGGGCCTTTCACCCCTCCACTTT.

A word on this clone: Compared with germline, one end of the junction differs, possibly owing to a read error. The chain combines TRBV7-9 with TRBJ2-7, with D unresolved. Germline loops: CDR1 SEHNR, CDR2 FQNEAQ (reference sequence). The CDR3 covers 11 residues. The CDR3 DNA is TGTTCCAGCCACCTCCGGGACGAGCAGTACTTC. Its protein product is CSSHLRDEQYF.

The genes are TRBV5-6 and TRBJ1-5; 9 positions agree with TRBD1. CDR3 length: 15 amino acids. Looked up from germline, CDR1 is SGHDT and CDR2 is YYEEEE. V dropped 4 bases and J dropped 2; count of bases not matched to a gene: 4. The CDR3 spells CASSLGQGRNQPQHF. CDR3 DNA sequence: TGTGCCAGCAGCCTGGGACAGGGTCGCAATCAGCCCCAGCATTTT.

CDR3 DNA: TGTGCCAGCAGCCTCAGACAGGGGGGAAACTATGGCTACACCTTC. The encoded protein is CASSLRQGGNYGYTF. This chain uses TRBV6-5 with TRBJ1-2; 9 bases fit TRBD1. Trimming cost V 6 bases and J 2 bases; bases outside gene matches: 7. Germline loops: CDR1 MNHEY, CDR2 SVGAGI. The CDR3 contains 15 residues.

J is TRBJ1-6 and V is TRBV2, with D tentatively TRBD1 (5 bases). This CDR3 is built from 13 residues. Looked up from germline, CDR1 is SNHLY and CDR2 is FYNNEI. Trimming removed 4 bases from V and 14 bases from J, with 15 bases in between. CDR3 residues: CASSGDSRTSLHF. DNA of the CDR3: TGTGCCAGCAGTGGGGACTCGCGAACGTCCCTCCACTTT.

This clone was detected only once. J is TRBJ2-7 and V is TRBV27; 11 positions match TRBD1. CDR3 length: 15 amino acids. The germline V gene encodes CDR1 MNHEY and CDR2 SMNVEV (reference sequence). Trimming removed 5 bases from V and 3 bases from J; junction bases left unmatched: 6. CDR3 sequence reads: CASSPTGTGGYEQYF. CDR3 DNA: TGTGCCAGCAGTCCAACCGGGACAGGGGGCTACGAGCAGTACTTC.

V is TRBV2 and J is TRBJ2-5, with 8 bases fitting TRBD1. The trim removed 5 bases at V and 3 bases at J, leaving 14 bases unmatched. The length of the CDR3 is 17 residues. CDR1 and CDR2 from the germline V gene are SNHLY and FYNNEI. The CDR3: CASSKTGTGGSEETQYF. The CDR3 region has the DNA TGTGCCAGCAGTAAAACGGGGACAGGCGGCTCCGAAGAGACCCAGTACTTC.

V is TRBV10-3 and J is TRBJ1-5; D gene uncertain. There are 14 residues in the CDR3. The germline V and J ends were trimmed by 2 bases and 1 base, with 6 bases remaining between them. Germline V gives CDR1 ENHRY, CDR2 SYGVKD. CDR3 sequence: CAISEDISNQPQHF. As DNA, the CDR3 is TGTGCCATCAGTGAGGACATCAGCAATCAGCCCCAGCATTTT.

This clone was seen a few times. This chain uses TRBV5-4 with TRBJ2-2, with a possible D match to TRBD1 (6 bases). Germline V gene lookup returns CDR1 SGHNT and CDR2 YYREEE (reference sequence). This CDR3 spans 15 amino acids. The V and J ends lost 0 bases and 4 bases respectively, with 10 bases between them. The CDR3 DNA sequence: TGTGCCAGCAGCTTGGACAGGGTAGTCACCGGGGAGCTGTTTTTT. It yields the protein CASSLDRVVTGELFF.

The chain recombines TRBV7-9 with TRBJ2-7, with 8 positions matching TRBD1. With 3 bases clipped from V and 1 base from J, the junction kept 17 bases outside the gene matches. Germline CDR1 is SEHNR and CDR2 is FQNEAQ (reference sequence). The CDR3 extends over 19 amino acids. CDR3 in DNA: TGTGCCAGCAGCTTTATTCTTTTTTTGATCGGACAGGGTTCCTACGAGCAGTACTTC. Translated, it gives CASSFILFLIGQGSYEQYF.

The gene calls are TRBV6-5 and TRBJ1-1, with 8 bases identical to TRBD1. The V segment lost 0 bases and the J segment 8 bases; nucleotides outside the gene matches: 2. This CDR3 is 13 amino acids long. Per the germline V gene, CDR1 is MNHEY and CDR2 is SVGAGI. CDR3 amino acids: CASSYSRDREAFF. The CDR3, as DNA: TGTGCCAGCAGTTACTCTAGGGACAGGGAAGCTTTCTTT.

This clone was detected only a few times. The V gene is TRBV10-3, the J gene TRBJ1-4; D unclear. V lost 2 bases to trimming and J lost 12 bases, with 7 bases between them. CDR1 ENHRY and CDR2 SYGVKD come from the germline V gene. CDR3 length: 11 amino acids. This CDR3 is CAISEGRQLFF. For the CDR3, the DNA is TGTGCCATCAGTGAGGGCAGGCAACTGTTTTTT.

This chain joins TRBV30 and TRBJ1-3, with D possibly matching TRBD1 (6 bases). Trimming left V 2 bases short and J 1 base short, with 15 bases between. Germline V gene data show CDR1 as GTSNPN and CDR2 as SVGIG (reference sequence). CDR3 length equals 16 residues. CDR3 in amino acids: CAWSPGRQGSGNTIYF. The CDR3 DNA reads as TGTGCCTGGAGTCCCGGTCGGCAGGGGTCTGGAAACACCATATATTTT.